This TCR beta chain came from a study of post-analysis software for immune sequencing data. Every TCR beta cDNA library bore unique molecular identifiers. In TCRdb, the PCR reads were re-called with MiXCR into one record per CDR3 protein. This sample has 750,000 to 950,000 distinct CDR3 sequences, with more than 45% found just once. Regarding this clonotype: Its antigen is unknown.

Study-level findings and limits: Those samples that were prepared in the same batch co-clustered strongly by F measure. Patients with multiple sclerosis recorded significantly lower normalized Chao1 diversity than controls, the study found.

The receptor's source is a girl aged 5-17 years with multiple sclerosis. What was sequenced was blood.

The chain's CDR3 is CASSVEGVHGYGYTF. CDR3 bases: TGTGCCAGCAGCGTAGAAGGGGTGCACGGCTATGGCTACACCTTC. The V and J genes are TRBV9 and TRBJ1-2; tentative D call: TRBD1 (5 bases). The V gene lost 0 bases and the J gene lost 4 bases, with 13 bases spanning the gap. The CDR3 totals 15 residues. Germline CDR1 and CDR2: SGDLS and YYNGEE.